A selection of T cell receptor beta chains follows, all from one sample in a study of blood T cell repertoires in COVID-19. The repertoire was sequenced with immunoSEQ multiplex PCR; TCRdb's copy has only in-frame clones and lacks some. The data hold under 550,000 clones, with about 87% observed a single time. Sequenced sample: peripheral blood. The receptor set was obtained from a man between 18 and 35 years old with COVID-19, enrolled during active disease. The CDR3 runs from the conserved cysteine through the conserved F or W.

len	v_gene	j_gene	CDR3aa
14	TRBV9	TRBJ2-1	CASSPTAESNEQFF
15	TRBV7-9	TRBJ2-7	CASSSQDYGRYEQYF
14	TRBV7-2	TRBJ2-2	CASSPSLPAWELFF
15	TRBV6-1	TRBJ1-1	CASMDTGRMNTEAFF
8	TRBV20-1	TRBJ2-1	CSLGRGFF
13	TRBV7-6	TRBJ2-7	CASSLMLGGEQYF
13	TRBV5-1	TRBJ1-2	CASSWGTGEGYTF
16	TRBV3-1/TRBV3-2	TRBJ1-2	CASSHYGGGPNYGYTF
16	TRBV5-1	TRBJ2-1	CASSLGRLAGDNEQFF
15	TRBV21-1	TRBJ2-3	CASSNGDRDGDTQYF
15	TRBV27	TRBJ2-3	CATRMWGPSTDTQYF
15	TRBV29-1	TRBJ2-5	CSVKPLLALAGTQYF
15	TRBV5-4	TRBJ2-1	CASSLVGGAFYEQFF
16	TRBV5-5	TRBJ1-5	CASSLYGGSGNQPQHF
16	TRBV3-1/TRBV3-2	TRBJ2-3	CASSYLAGDSTDTQYF
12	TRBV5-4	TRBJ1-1	CAGARDQTEAFF
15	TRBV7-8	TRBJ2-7	CASSSSTSGAPTQYF
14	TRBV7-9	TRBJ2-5	CASSPTGGTETQYF
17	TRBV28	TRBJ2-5	CASSPFLSGRAEETQYF
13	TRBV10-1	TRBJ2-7	CASGPDRGSEQYF
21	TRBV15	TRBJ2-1	CATSREALGLGTGGRDNEQFF
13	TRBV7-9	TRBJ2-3	CASSAFEAGTQYF
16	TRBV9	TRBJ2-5	CASSVGLAGKEETQYF
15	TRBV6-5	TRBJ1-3	CATSPGGTSGNTIYF
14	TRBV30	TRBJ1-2	CAWSYRGVVYGYTF
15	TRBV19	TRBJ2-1	CASSKGLPSYNEQFF
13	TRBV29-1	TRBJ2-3	CSVEGSGTDTQYF
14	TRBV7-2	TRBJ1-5	CASSLSQGNQPQHF
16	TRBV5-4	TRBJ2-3	CASTRGLAGGSDTQYF
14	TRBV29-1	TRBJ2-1	CSVEGAREVAEQFF
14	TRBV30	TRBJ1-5	CAWSAGQGNQPQHF
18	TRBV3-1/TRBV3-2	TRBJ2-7	CASSQGPVSTGTAYEQYF
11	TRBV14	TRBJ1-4	CASSYRRKLFF
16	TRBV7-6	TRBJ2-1	CASSLALGGKNNEQFF
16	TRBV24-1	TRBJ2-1	CATSEFDYPSPNEQFF
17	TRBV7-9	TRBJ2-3	CASSLLPGTSGTDTQYF
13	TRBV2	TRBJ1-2	CASSEGSWYGYTF
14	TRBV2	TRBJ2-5	CASSGGQGMETQYF
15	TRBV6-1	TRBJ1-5	CASSEAPGSNQPQHF
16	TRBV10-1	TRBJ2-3	CASSTQRGGPTDTQYF
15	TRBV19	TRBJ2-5	CASSMFGRGRETQYF
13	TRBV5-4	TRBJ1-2	CASSFGSMGGYTF
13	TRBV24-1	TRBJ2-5	CATSGGPEETQYF
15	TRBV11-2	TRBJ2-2	CASSLVATGTGELFF
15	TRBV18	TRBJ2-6	CASSARQRGANVLTF
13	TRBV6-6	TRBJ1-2	CASGGTANYGYTF
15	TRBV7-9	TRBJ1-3	CASSKQGASGNTIYF
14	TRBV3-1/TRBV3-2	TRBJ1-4	CASSPFTQGGKLFF
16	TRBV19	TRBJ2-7	CASSISGTANTYEQYF
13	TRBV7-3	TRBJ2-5	CASSLREPETQYF
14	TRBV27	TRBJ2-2	CASNIAGNTGELFF
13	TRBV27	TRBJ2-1	CASSPGTYNEQFF
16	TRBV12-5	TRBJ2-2	CASGYSGTGGTGELFF